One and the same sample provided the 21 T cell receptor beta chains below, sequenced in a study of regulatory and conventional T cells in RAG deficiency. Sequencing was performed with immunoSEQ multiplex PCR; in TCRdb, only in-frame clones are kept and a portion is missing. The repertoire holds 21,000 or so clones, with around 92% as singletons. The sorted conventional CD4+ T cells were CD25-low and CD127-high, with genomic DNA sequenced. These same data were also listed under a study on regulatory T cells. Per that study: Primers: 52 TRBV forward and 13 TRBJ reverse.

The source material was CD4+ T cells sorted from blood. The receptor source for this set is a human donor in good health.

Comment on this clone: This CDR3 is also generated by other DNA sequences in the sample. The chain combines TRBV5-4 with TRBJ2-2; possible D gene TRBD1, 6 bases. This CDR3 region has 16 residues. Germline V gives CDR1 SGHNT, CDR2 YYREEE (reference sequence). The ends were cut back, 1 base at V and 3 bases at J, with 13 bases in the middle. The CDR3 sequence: CASSLKGVGDTGELFF. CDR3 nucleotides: TGTGCCAGCAGCTTGAAGGGGGTGGGTGACACCGGGGAGCTGTTTTTT.

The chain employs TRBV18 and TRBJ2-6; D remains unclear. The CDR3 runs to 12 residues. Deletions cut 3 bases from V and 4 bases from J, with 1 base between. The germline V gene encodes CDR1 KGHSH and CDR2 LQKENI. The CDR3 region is CASSPGANVLTF. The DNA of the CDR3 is TGTGCCAGCTCACCCGGGGCCAACGTCCTGACTTTC.

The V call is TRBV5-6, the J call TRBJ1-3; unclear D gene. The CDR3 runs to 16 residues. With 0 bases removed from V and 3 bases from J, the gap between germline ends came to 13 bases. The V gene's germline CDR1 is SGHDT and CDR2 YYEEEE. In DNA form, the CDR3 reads TGTGCCAGCAGCTTGGTGTCGGATTCGGGTGGAAACACCATATATTTT. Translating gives CASSLVSDSGGNTIYF.

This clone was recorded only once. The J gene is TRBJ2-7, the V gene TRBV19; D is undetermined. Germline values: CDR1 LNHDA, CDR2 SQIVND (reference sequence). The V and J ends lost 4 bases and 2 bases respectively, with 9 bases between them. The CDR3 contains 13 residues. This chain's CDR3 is CASSRQSPYEQYF. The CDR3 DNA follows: TGTGCCAGTAGTAGGCAGTCGCCCTACGAGCAGTACTTC.

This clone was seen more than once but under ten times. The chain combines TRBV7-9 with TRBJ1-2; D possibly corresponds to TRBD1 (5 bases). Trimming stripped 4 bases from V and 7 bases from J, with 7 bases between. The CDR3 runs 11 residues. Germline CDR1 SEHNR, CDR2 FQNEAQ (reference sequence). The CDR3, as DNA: TGTGCCAGCAGCTCGGACATTGGCTACACCTTC. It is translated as CASSSDIGYTF.

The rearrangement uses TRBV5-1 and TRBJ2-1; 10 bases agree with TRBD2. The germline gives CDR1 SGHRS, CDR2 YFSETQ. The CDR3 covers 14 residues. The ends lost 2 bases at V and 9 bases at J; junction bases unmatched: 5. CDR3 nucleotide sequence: TGCGCCAGCAGCTTTACTAGCGGGACTCCTGAGCAGTTCTTC. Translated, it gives CASSFTSGTPEQFF.

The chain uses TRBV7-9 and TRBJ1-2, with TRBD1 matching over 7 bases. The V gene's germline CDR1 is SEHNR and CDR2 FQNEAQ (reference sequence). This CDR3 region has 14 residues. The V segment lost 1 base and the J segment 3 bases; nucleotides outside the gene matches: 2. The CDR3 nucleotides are TGTGCCAGCAGCTTAGGCAGGGGGGACTATGGCTACACCTTC. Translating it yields CASSLGRGDYGYTF. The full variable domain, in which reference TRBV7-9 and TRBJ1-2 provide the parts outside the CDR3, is DTGVSQNPRHKITKRGQNVTFRCDPISEHNRLYWYRQTLGQGPEFLTYFQNEAQLEKSRLLSDRFSAERPKGSFSTLEIQRTEQGDSAMYLCASSLGRGDYGYTFGSGTRLTVV.

CDR3 loop: CASSLRFSGGLYNEQFF. The CDR3, as DNA: TGTGCCAGCAGCTTACGTTTTAGCGGGGGGCTTTACAATGAGCAGTTCTTC. The rearrangement joins TRBV11-2 to TRBJ2-1; 10 bases line up with TRBD2. Per the germline V gene, CDR1 is SGHAT and CDR2 is FQNNGV. J gave up 4 bases and V 2 bases, and 8 bases lay outside the gene matches. This CDR3 comprises 17 residues.

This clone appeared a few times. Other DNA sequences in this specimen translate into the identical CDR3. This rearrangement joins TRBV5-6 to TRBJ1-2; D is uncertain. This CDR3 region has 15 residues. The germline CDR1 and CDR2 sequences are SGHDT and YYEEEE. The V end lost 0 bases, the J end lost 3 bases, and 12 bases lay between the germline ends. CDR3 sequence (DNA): TGTGCCAGCAGCTTGGTTTCCGGGGTTGACTATGGCTACACCTTC. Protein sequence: CASSLVSGVDYGYTF.

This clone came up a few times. The CDR3 region is CASRSFREQQYF. CDR3 DNA: TGTGCCAGCAGGAGTTTCAGGGAGCAGCAGTACTTC. The chain links TRBV6-5 to TRBJ2-7; D might be TRBD1 or TRBD2, each matching 5 bases. V lost 6 bases, J lost 8 bases, and 14 bases lay in between. Germline loops: CDR1 MNHEY, CDR2 SVGAGI. This CDR3 region has 12 residues.

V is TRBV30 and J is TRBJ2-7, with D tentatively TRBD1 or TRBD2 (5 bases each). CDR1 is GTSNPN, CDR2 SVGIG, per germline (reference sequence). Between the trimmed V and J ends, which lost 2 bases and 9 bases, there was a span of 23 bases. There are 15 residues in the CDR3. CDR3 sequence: CAWSYAGTARLGQYF. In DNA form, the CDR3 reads TGTGCCTGGAGTTACGCCGGGACGGCCAGGCTGGGGCAGTACTTC.

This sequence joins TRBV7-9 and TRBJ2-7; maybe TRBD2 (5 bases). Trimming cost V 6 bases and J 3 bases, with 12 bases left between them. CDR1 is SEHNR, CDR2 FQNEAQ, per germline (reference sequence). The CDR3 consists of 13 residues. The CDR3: CASRAAGVYEQYF. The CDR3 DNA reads TGTGCCAGCAGGGCAGCCGGGGTCTACGAGCAGTACTTC.

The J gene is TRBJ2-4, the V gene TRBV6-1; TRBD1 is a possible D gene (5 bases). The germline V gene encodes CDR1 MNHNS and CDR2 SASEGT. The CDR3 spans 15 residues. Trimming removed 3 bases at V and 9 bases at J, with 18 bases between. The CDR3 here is CASSEMVRQGPIQYF. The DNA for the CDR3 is TGTGCCAGCAGTGAGATGGTTAGGCAGGGCCCCATTCAGTACTTC.

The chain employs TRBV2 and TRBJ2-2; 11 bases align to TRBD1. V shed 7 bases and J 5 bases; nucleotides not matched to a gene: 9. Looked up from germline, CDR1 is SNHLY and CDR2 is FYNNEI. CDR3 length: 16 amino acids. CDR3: CASKRTGGAGTGELFF. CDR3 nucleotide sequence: TGTGCCAGCAAGAGGACAGGGGGCGCAGGAACCGGGGAGCTGTTTTTT.

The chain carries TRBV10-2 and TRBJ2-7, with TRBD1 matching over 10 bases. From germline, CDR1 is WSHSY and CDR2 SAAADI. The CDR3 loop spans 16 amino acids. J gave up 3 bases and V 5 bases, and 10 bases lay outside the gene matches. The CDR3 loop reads CASSTTSGTGVYEQYF. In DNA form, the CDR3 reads TGCGCCAGCAGTACTACGTCCGGGACAGGGGTCTACGAGCAGTACTTC.

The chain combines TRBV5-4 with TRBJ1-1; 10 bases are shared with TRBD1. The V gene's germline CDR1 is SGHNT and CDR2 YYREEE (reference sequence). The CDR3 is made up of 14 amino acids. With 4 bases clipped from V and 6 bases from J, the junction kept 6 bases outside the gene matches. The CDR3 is CASSQTGTGAEAFF. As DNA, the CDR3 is TGTGCCAGCAGCCAAACAGGGACAGGGGCTGAAGCTTTCTTT. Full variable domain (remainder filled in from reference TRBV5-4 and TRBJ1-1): ETGVTQSPTHLIKTRGQQVTLRCSSQSGHNTVSWYQQALGQGPQFIFQYYREEENGRGNFPPRFSGLQFPNYSSELNVNALELDDSALYLCASSQTGTGAEAFFGQGTRLTVV.

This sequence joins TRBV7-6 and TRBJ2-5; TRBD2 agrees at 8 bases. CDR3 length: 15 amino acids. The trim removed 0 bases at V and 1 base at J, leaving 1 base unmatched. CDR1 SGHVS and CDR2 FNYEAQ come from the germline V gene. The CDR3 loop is CASSLALAGQETQYF. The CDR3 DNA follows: TGTGCCAGCAGCTTAGCGCTAGCGGGCCAAGAGACCCAGTACTTC.

CDR3 bases: TGTGCCAGCAGCTTGGCGTCCTACAATGAGCAGTTCTTC. Amino acid sequence: CASSLASYNEQFF. J is TRBJ2-1 and V is TRBV11-1, with D hard to call. The germline V gene encodes CDR1 SGHAT and CDR2 FQDESV (reference sequence). V shed 3 bases and J shed 1 base, with 4 bases lying between them. CDR3 length equals 13 residues. Drawing the rest from reference TRBV11-1 and TRBJ2-1, the complete variable domain is EAEVAQSPRYKITEKSQAVAFWCDPISGHATLYWYRQILGQGPELLVQFQDESVVDDSQLPKDRFSAERLKGVDSTLKIQPAELGDSAMYLCASSLASYNEQFFGPGTRLTVL.

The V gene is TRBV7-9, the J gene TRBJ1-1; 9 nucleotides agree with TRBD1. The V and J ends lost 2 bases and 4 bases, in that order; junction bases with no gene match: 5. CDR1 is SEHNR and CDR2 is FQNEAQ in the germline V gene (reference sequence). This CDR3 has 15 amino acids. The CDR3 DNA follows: TGTGCCAGCAGCTTATTCACGACAGGGGGCACTGAAGCTTTCTTT. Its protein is CASSLFTTGGTEAFF.

The CDR3 nucleotides read TGTGCCAGCAATCAGCAGGGGACACCCACAGATACGCAGTATTTT. Its protein is CASNQQGTPTDTQYF. The rearrangement uses TRBV2 and TRBJ2-3; a weak D match, TRBD1 (6 bases). V gave up 7 bases and J gave up 2 bases, with 16 bases separating them. Germline V gives CDR1 SNHLY, CDR2 FYNNEI. The CDR3 sequence is 15 residues long.

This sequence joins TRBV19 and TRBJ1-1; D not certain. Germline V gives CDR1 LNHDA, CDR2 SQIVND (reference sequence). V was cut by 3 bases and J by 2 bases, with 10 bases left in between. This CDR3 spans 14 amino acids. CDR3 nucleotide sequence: TGTGCCAGTAGTATTATGCACAGTAACACTGAAGCTTTCTTT. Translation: CASSIMHSNTEAFF.